This T cell receptor (beta chain) was captured by sequencing in a study of blood T cell repertoires in COVID-19. Overall study: The analysed material was cDNA or gDNA that came from T cells, B-cell-depleted T cells, or PBMCs.

The table came from immunoSEQ multiplex PCR; TCRdb's copy has only in-frame clones and leaves some out. The sample lists tens of thousands of clones; approximately 91% were seen once. This CDR3 spans 15 amino acids. Unmatched junction bases numbered 3, after V lost 4 bases and J lost 5 bases. CDR1 is SGDLS, CDR2 YYNGEE, per germline. This sequence joins TRBV9 and TRBJ2-1; 13 nucleotides agree with TRBD2. The sequencing input was peripheral blood. The receptor was derived from a human donor in a cohort sampled during active COVID-19. The CDR3 sequence: CASSQGLAGHNEQFF. CDR3 DNA sequence: TGTGCCAGCAGCCAGGGACTAGCGGGGCACAATGAGCAGTTCTTC.